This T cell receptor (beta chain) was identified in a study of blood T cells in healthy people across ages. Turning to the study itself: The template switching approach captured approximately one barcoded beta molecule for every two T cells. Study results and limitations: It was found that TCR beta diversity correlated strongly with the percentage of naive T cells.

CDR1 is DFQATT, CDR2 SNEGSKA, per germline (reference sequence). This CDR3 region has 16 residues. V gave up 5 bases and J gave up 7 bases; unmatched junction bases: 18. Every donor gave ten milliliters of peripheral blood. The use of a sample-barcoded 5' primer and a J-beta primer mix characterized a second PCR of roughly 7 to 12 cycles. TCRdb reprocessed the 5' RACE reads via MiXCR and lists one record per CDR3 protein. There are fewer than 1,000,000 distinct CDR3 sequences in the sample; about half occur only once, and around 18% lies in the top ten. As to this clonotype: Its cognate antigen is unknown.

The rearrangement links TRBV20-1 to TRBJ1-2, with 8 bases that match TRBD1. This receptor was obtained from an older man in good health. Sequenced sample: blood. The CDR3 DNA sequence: TGCAGTGCTCCTCACCTCGGACAGGGCGGTAGTGGTGGCTACACCTTC. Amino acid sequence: CSAPHLGQGGSGGYTF.